Each of the 5 T cell receptor beta chains below was sequenced from the same sample in a study of cytomegalovirus exposure and HLA in healthy donors. The PCR made use of 60 Vbeta and 13 Jbeta primers. Generated by immunoSEQ multiplex PCR, the TCRdb table keeps only in-frame clones and is missing some. The table shows approximately 110,000 clones, with roughly 79% occurring only once. Specimen: PBMCs. The source of these receptors is a male donor in good health and CMV-seronegative.

This clone was counted a few times. The gene calls are TRBV10-3 and TRBJ2-6; perhaps TRBD1 as D (6 bases). Per the germline V gene, CDR1 is ENHRY and CDR2 is SYGVKD. The CDR3 totals 16 residues. V was clipped by 6 bases and J by 0 bases, with 12 bases between them. CDR3 region: CAISFQGISGANVLTF. The CDR3 nucleotides read TGTGCCATCAGCTTTCAGGGGATCTCTGGGGCCAACGTCCTGACTTTC.

DNA of the CDR3: TGCGCCAGCACAACCGGGACAGGGGGCGGGGAGCAGTACTTC. Translated, it gives CASTTGTGGGEQYF. The chain links TRBV5-1 to TRBJ2-7; TRBD1 aligns across 12 bases. The CDR3 has 14 residues. The germline V gene encodes CDR1 SGHRS and CDR2 YFSETQ. J lost 7 bases, V lost 6 bases, and 8 bases had no gene match.

The chain couples TRBV13 to TRBJ2-5; TRBD1 aligns across 7 bases. TRBJ2-7 explains the end of the DNA better; the J call may be wrong. CDR3 size: 13 residues. Germline CDR1 reads PRHDT; CDR2 reads FYEKMQ (reference sequence). CDR3 nucleotide sequence: TGTGCCAGCAGCTCGGACAGGCCGGACGAGCAGTACTTC. It specifies CASSSDRPDEQYF.

This chain connects TRBV6-1 to TRBJ1-1, with 9 bases fitting TRBD1. CDR3 length equals 14 residues. After removal of 5 bases from V and 9 bases from J, the junction contained 10 bases not matched to a gene. The germline V gene encodes CDR1 MNHNS and CDR2 SASEGT. CDR3 sequence reads: CASSQPGTGTKAFF. CDR3 in DNA: TGTGCCAGCAGTCAACCCGGGACAGGGACAAAAGCTTTCTTT.

The gene calls are TRBV11-3 and TRBJ2-5; maybe TRBD2 (6 bases). Deletions cut 1 base from V and 1 base from J, with 10 bases between. Germline CDR1 and CDR2: SGHNT and YENEEA. The CDR3 is 15 residues long. CDR3 region: CASSLAGVGQETQYF. As DNA, the CDR3 is TGTGCCAGCAGCTTAGCGGGGGTAGGCCAAGAGACCCAGTACTTC.